Listed below are T cell receptor beta chains from one sample, sequenced in a study of OX40 agonist ivuxolimab in advanced cancers. Libraries were prepared by immunoSEQ multiplex PCR; TCRdb keeps only in-frame clonotypes and omits some of them. This sample has some 86,000 clones; around 85% occur once, and the top ten carry 3.5% to 4.5%. The source was CD4+ or CD8+ T cells sorted from blood, collected in a trial of the OX40 agonist ivuxolimab. The receptors stem from an adult with an advanced solid tumor such as melanoma, head and neck, liver or kidney cancer. CDR3s include the opening cysteine and the closing phenylalanine or tryptophan. D genes are given only for firm matches. Size values are once, few and many counts, or a class for expanded clones, and some rows have none.

CDR3nt,CDR3aa,abundance,v_gene,d_gene,j_gene
TGCGCCAGCAGCCAGGACAGGGTAGTTGACGAGCAGTACTTC,CASSQDRVVDEQYF,-,TRBV5-4,TRBD1,TRBJ2-7
TGTGCCAGCAGTTTTAGACAGGGGAATCAGCCCCAGCATTTT,CASSFRQGNQPQHF,-,TRBV27,TRBD1,TRBJ1-5
TGTGCCAGCAGTGAATGGAAGGGACCCCGAAACATTCAGTACTTC,CASSEWKGPRNIQYF,-,TRBV25-1,-,TRBJ2-4
TGCGCCAGCAGCTTGGACCTACCCGGGAGGGGAACCGGGGAGCTGTTTTTT,CASSLDLPGRGTGELFF,-,TRBV5-1,TRBD2,TRBJ2-2
TGTGCCAGCAGTTCCCTCGGACACGGCGAGCAGTACTTC,CASSSLGHGEQYF,-,TRBV27,-,TRBJ2-7
TGCGCCAGCAGCCAAGGGTGGAAACAGGGAAATCAGCCCCAGCATTTT,CASSQGWKQGNQPQHF,-,TRBV4-3,-,TRBJ1-5
TGTGCCAGCAGCCAGGAGCCCCGGGCCCGCGCAAGCCTAACTGAAGCTTTCTTT,CASSQEPRARASLTEAFF,-,TRBV4-2,-,TRBJ1-1
TGTGCCAGCAGCGTACTTGCAGGGGCCCTTCCCTACGAGCAGTACTTC,CASSVLAGALPYEQYF,-,TRBV9,-,TRBJ2-7
TGCGCCAGCAGTCAACTTTACAGGACCCAGGTCTATGGCTACACCTTC,CASSQLYRTQVYGYTF,-,TRBV23-1,-,TRBJ1-2
TGTGCCAGCAGTGAAGCCCCGACGGCCCAGGCGGGTCAGCCCCAGCATTTT,CASSEAPTAQAGQPQHF,-,TRBV2,-,TRBJ1-5
TGTGCCAGCAGTCTGCCGGGGGGATTTAACACCATATATTTT,CASSLPGGFNTIYF,-,TRBV28,-,TRBJ1-3
TGTGCCAGCAGCGTAGGTAGCGGGATTGGAGAGTCCTACGAGCAGTACTTC,CASSVGSGIGESYEQYF,-,TRBV9,TRBD2,TRBJ2-7
TGTGCCAGCAGCTTTCCGGGGGGGGACTCTGGGGCCAACGTCCTGACTTTC,CASSFPGGDSGANVLTF,-,TRBV7-8,TRBD2,TRBJ2-6
TGTGCCAGCAGCACACAAGGATATGGCTACACCTTC,CASSTQGYGYTF,-,TRBV9,-,TRBJ1-2
TGTGCCAGCAGCTTAGATTTAGCGGGAGGCACAGATACGCAGTATTTT,CASSLDLAGGTDTQYF,-,TRBV7-2,TRBD2,TRBJ2-3
TGTGCCAGCAGTCTCTTAGCGGGACCCTACGAGCAGTACTTC,CASSLLAGPYEQYF,-,TRBV28,TRBD2,TRBJ2-7
TGTGCCAGCAGCCGGTTCGGAGGGGATTCCTACGAGCAGTACTTC,CASSRFGGDSYEQYF,-,TRBV14,-,TRBJ2-7
TGTGCCAGCAGTTACTCGGGCGGGAAGTCGGGGGAGCTGTTTTTT,CASSYSGGKSGELFF,-,TRBV6-5,-,TRBJ2-2
TGTGCCAGCAGCCGCGACAGGGACACTGAAGCTTTCTTT,CASSRDRDTEAFF,-,TRBV5-4,TRBD1,TRBJ1-1
TGTGCCAGCAGCTTGGACGAGGTGTCAGGGGATAACATTCAGTACTTC,CASSLDEVSGDNIQYF,-,TRBV5-8,-,TRBJ2-4
TGTGCCAGCTTAATGAGGGGAGAAACCTACGAGCAGTACTTC,CASLMRGETYEQYF,-,TRBV5-6,-,TRBJ2-7
TGCGCCAGCAGCCTCCTGAGGGCCCAGTACTTC,CASSLLRAQYF,-,TRBV4-3,-,TRBJ2-5
TGTGCCAGCACCAGCGGAGCGGCACCATACAATGAGCAGTTCTTC,CASTSGAAPYNEQFF,-,TRBV7-1,-,TRBJ2-1
TGCGCCAGCAGCTTGGCCTCAGGGGGCATCCAAGAGACCCAGTACTTC,CASSLASGGIQETQYF,-,TRBV5-1,TRBD1,TRBJ2-5
TGCGCCAGCAGCTTGGTTTTGGGGAACAATGAGCAGTTCTTC,CASSLVLGNNEQFF,-,TRBV5-1,-,TRBJ2-1
TGCGCCAGCAGCTTGCGGTTCGCAGGTTCTGCCGGGGAGCTGTTTTTT,CASSLRFAGSAGELFF,-,TRBV5-1,-,TRBJ2-2
TGTGCCAGCAGTCGATCCGTTTTCTACGAGCAGTACTTC,CASSRSVFYEQYF,-,TRBV6-6,-,TRBJ2-7
TGTGCCAGCAGCTTGGCAGGGGGCAACAATCAGCCCCAGCATTTT,CASSLAGGNNQPQHF,-,TRBV7-2,TRBD1,TRBJ1-5
TGCGCCAGCAGCGTTCTAGCGGGATTCGCTGGGGCCAACGTCCTGACTTTC,CASSVLAGFAGANVLTF,-,TRBV5-1,TRBD2,TRBJ2-6
TGTGCCATACGAACGGCCCTACGCGGCGAGCAGTACTTC,CAIRTALRGEQYF,-,TRBV10-3,-,TRBJ2-7
TGTGCCAGCAGTTCTATTGGGCGCACTGAAGCTTTCTTT,CASSSIGRTEAFF,-,TRBV7-9,-,TRBJ1-1
TGTGCCACCCTGGGGGATGTGGGAGGAGAGACCCAGTACTTC,CATLGDVGGETQYF,once,TRBV10-3,-,TRBJ2-5
TGCGCCAGCAGCACAAACCGGGATGGCTACACCTTC,CASSTNRDGYTF,-,TRBV5-1,-,TRBJ1-2
TGTGCCAGCAGCTTAGAATCGGCACAGGGTTTTGACGAGCAGTACTTC,CASSLESAQGFDEQYF,-,TRBV7-6,-,TRBJ2-7
TGTGCCAGCAGTCCAGCTCATTCAGGCCAGCCCCAGCATTTT,CASSPAHSGQPQHF,-,TRBV6-6,-,TRBJ1-5
TGTGCCAGCCGGCGGGGACGGCCCTACGAGCAGTACTTC,CASRRGRPYEQYF,-,TRBV28,-,TRBJ2-7
TGTGCCAGCAGTTCATTACAAACAGGGCAAGCTTTCTTT,CASSSLQTGQAFF,-,TRBV27,-,TRBJ1-1
TGTGCCAGCAGCGTACAGGGGGCGCGGTCGTCTGGGGCCAACGTCCTGACTTTC,CASSVQGARSSGANVLTF,-,TRBV7-9,TRBD1,TRBJ2-6
TGCGCCAGCAGCCAAGATCCTTCGGGACTAGCGGGCTCCTACAATGAGCAGTTCTTC,CASSQDPSGLAGSYNEQFF,-,TRBV4-3,TRBD2,TRBJ2-1
TGTGCCAGTAGTATCGGCGCTAACTATGGCTACACCTTC,CASSIGANYGYTF,-,TRBV19,-,TRBJ1-2
TGTGCCAGCAGCCTCCTAGGAAGGCCTGAAGCTTTCTTT,CASSLLGRPEAFF,-,TRBV28,-,TRBJ1-1
TGTGCCAGCAGTCAAGGGGGTTACAATGAGCAGTTCTTC,CASSQGGYNEQFF,-,TRBV28,-,TRBJ2-1
TGCGCCAGCAGCTCGGACAACTCCATCTCCTACGAGCAGTACTTC,CASSSDNSISYEQYF,-,TRBV5-1,-,TRBJ2-7
TGTGCCAGCAGCTTTGGGTACACCGGGGAGCTGTTTTTT,CASSFGYTGELFF,once,TRBV11-1,-,TRBJ2-2
TGTGCCGGTCGGGGAGGGGGCCACACCGGGGAGCTGTTTTTT,CAGRGGGHTGELFF,-,TRBV7-2,-,TRBJ2-2